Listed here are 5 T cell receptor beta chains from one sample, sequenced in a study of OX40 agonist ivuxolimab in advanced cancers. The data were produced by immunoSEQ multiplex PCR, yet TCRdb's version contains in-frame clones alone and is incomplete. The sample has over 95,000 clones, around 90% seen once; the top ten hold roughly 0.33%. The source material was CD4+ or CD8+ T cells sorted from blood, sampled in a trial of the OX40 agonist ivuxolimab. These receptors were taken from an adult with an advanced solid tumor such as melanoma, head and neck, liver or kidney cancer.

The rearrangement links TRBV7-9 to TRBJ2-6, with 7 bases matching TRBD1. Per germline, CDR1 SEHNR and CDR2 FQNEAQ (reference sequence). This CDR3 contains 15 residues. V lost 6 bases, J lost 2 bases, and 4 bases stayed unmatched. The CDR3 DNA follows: TGTGCCAGCAGATTTACAGGGGCTGGGGCCAACGTCCTGACTTTC. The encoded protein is CASRFTGAGANVLTF. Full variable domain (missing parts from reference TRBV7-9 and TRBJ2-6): DTGVSQNPRHKITKRGQNVTFRCDPISEHNRLYWYRQTLGQGPEFLTYFQNEAQLEKSRLLSDRFSAERPKGSFSTLEIQRTEQGDSAMYLCASRFTGAGANVLTFGAGSRLTVL.

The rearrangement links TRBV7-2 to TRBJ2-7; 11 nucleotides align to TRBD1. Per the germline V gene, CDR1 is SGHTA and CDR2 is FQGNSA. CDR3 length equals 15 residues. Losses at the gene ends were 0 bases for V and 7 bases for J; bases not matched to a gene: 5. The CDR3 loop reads CASSLAGQGVGEQYF. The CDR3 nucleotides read TGTGCCAGCAGCTTAGCGGGACAGGGGGTGGGAGAGCAGTACTTC.

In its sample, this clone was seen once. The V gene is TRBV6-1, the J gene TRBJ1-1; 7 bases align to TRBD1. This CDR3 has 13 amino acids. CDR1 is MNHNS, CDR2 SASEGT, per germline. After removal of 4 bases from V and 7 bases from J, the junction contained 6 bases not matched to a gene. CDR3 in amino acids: CASSAPGTVEAFF. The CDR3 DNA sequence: TGTGCCAGCAGTGCCCCGGGGACAGTTGAAGCTTTCTTT.

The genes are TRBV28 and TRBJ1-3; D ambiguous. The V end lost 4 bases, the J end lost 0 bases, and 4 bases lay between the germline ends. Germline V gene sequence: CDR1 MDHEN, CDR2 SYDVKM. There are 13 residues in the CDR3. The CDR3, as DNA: TGTGCCAGCAGTTCAGGCTCTGGAAACACCATATATTTT. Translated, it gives CASSSGSGNTIYF.

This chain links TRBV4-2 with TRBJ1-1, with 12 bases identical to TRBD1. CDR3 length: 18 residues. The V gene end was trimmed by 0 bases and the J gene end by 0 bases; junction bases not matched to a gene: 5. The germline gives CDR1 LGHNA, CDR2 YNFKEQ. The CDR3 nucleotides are TGTGCCAGCAGCCAAGATCTGGGGACAGGGGGCATGAACACTGAAGCTTTCTTT. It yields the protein CASSQDLGTGGMNTEAFF.